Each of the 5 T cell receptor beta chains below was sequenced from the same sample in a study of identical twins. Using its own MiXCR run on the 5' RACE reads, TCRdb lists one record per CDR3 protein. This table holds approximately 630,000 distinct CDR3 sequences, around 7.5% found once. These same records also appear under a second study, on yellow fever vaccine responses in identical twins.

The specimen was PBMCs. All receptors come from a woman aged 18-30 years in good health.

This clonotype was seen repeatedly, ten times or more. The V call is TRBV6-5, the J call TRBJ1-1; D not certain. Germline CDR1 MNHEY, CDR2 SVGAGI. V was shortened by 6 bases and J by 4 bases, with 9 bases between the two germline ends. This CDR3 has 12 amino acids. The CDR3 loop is CASRGKGTEAFF. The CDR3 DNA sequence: TGTGCCAGCAGGGGGAAAGGCACTGAAGCTTTCTTT.

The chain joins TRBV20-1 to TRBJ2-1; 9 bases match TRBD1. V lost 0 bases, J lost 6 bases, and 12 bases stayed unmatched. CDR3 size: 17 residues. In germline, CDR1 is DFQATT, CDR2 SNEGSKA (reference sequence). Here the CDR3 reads CSARDGRDRGSGNEQFF. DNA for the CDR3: TGCAGTGCTAGAGATGGACGAGACAGGGGGAGCGGCAATGAGCAGTTCTTC.

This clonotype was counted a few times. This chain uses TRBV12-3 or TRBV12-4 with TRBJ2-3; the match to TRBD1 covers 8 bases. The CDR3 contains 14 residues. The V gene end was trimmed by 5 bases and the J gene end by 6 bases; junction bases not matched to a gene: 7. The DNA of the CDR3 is TGTGCCAGCAGTCTCCCGGACAGGGCCGATACGCAGTATTTT. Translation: CASSLPDRADTQYF.

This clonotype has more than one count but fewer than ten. This CDR3 reads CSPGLAAYNEQFF. CDR3 in DNA: TGCAGTCCGGGACTAGCGGCCTACAATGAGCAGTTCTTC. The chain is built from TRBV20-1 and TRBJ2-1, with 11 bases that match TRBD2. The ends lost 8 bases at V and 2 bases at J; junction bases unmatched: 2. The CDR3 runs 13 residues. CDR1 and CDR2 (germline): DFQATT, SNEGSKA (reference sequence).

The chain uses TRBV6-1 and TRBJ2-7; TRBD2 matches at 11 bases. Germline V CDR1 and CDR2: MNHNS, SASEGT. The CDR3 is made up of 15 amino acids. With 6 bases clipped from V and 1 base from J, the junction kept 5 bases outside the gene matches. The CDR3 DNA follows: TGTGCCAGCAGAACCGGGACTAGCGGATCCTACGAGCAGTACTTC. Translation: CASRTGTSGSYEQYF.